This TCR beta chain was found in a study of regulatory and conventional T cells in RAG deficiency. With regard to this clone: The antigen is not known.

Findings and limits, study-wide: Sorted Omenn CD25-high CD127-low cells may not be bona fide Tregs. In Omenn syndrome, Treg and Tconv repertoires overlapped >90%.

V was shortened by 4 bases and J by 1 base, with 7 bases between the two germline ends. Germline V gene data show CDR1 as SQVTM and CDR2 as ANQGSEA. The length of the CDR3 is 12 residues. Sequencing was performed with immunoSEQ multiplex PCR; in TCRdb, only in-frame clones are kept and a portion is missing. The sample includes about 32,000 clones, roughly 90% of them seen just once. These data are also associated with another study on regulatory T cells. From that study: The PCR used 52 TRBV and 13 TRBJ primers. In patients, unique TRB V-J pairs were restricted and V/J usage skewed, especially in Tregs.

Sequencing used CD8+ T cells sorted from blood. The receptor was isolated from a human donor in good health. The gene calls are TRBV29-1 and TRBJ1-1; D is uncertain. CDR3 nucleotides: TGCAGCGTTGCCACGGCGAACACTGAAGCTTTCTTT. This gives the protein CSVATANTEAFF.